This T cell receptor beta chain was profiled in a study of shared T cell receptors in the human thymus. Data came from immunoSEQ multiplex PCR; TCRdb stores just in-frame clones and leaves some out. The sample has almost 550,000 clones; about 80% are singletons. The same sample was also studied in work on human thymus T cells. Turning to that study: Having surgery to correct congenital heart defects, healthy Finnish infants acted as the donors. Thymic samples were excised during corrective heart operations. The authors found apparently biased V and J gene usage in thymic and blood repertoires. What related research reported was that thymic repertoires overlapped highly among unrelated individuals.

The sequence was obtained from a boy younger than two with a congenital heart defect. Sequenced: thymocytes.

Here the CDR3 reads CASSRGEPDNEQFF. The CDR3 nucleotides are TGTGCCAGTAGTAGGGGGGAGCCCGACAATGAGCAGTTCTTC. The chain combines TRBV19 with TRBJ2-1; a weak D match, TRBD2 (6 bases). The V gene lost 4 bases and the J gene lost 5 bases, with 12 bases spanning the gap. Germline V gene sequence: CDR1 LNHDA, CDR2 SQIVND (reference sequence). CDR3 length equals 14 residues.